This T cell receptor beta chain was sequenced in a study of regulatory dendritic cells for organ transplantation. Study outcomes and limitations: Of resting T cell subsets, memory CD8+ had the most alloreactive clonotypes. Mature dendritic cells appeared to drive more memory CD8+ clonal expansion than regulatory ones. Considerable individual heterogeneity was seen in alloreactive memory CD8+ T cells.

CD4+ or CD8+ T cells were sorted as naive CD45RA+ or memory CD45RO+. As for this clone: The antigen remains unidentified.

CDR1 is SGDLS and CDR2 is YYNGEE in the germline V gene. The V segment lost 0 bases and the J segment 2 bases; nucleotides outside the gene matches: 4. There are 15 residues in the CDR3. Sequencing was performed with immunoSEQ multiplex PCR; in TCRdb, only in-frame clones are kept and a portion is missing. Of about 34,000 clones in the sample, roughly 89% were seen once. The chain employs TRBV9 and TRBJ2-5; 7 nucleotides line up with TRBD2. Sequenced input: naive CD4+ T cells from blood. Subset reported: CD45RA+ naive T cells. The clonotype comes from a human donor in good health. The CDR3 nucleotides read TGTGCCAGCAGCGTAGGCCTAGCGGAACAAGAGACCCAGTACTTC. Its translation is CASSVGLAEQETQYF.